This T cell receptor (beta chain) was documented in a study of glioma-infiltrating T cells after dendritic cell vaccination. At the level of the study: Treatment, given 2003 to 2012, was autologous tumor lysate-pulsed dendritic cell vaccination. At biweekly intervals, patients got three intradermal dendritic cell vaccine injections.

The PCR used 60 V beta and 13 J beta primers. TCRdb's table, derived via immunoSEQ multiplex PCR, lists solely in-frame clones and lacks some. The sample records about 82,000 clones, roughly 90% being singletons. The CDR3 is made up of 15 amino acids. The junction had 7 bases not matched to a gene; V was cut back by 1 base and J by 2 bases. Germline loops: CDR1 GTSNPN, CDR2 SVGIG (reference sequence). V gene TRBV30 combines with J gene TRBJ2-7; 8 bases are shared with TRBD1. This receptor was obtained from a human donor with glioblastoma. Sequenced here: blood, sampled before dendritic cell vaccination. The CDR3 coding sequence is TGTGCCTGGAGTGCACGGGACAGGTACCCCTACGAGCAGTACTTC. This gives the protein CAWSARDRYPYEQYF.